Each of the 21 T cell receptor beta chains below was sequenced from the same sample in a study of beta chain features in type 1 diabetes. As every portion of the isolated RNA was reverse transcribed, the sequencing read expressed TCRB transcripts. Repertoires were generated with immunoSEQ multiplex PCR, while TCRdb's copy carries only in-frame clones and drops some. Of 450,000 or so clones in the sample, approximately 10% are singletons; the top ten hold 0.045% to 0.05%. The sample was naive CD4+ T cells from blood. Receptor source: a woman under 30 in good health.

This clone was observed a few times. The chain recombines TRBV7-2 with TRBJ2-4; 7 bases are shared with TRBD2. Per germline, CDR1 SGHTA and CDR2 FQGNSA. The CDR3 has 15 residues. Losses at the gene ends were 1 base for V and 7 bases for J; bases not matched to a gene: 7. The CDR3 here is CASSLVKLATNIQYF. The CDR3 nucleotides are TGTGCCAGCAGCTTAGTCAAACTAGCGACCAACATTCAGTACTTC.

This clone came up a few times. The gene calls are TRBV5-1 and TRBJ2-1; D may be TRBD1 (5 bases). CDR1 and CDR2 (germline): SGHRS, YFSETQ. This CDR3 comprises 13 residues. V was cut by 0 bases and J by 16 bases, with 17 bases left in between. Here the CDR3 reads CASSLGPRDSTFF. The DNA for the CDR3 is TGCGCCAGCAGCTTGGGTCCTCGAGACAGCACATTCTTC.

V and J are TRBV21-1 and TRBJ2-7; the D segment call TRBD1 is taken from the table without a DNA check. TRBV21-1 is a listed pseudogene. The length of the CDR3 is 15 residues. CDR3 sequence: CASSKTTGSAYEQYV. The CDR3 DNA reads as TGTGCCAGCAGCAAAACTACAGGATCGGCCTACGAGCAGTACGTC.

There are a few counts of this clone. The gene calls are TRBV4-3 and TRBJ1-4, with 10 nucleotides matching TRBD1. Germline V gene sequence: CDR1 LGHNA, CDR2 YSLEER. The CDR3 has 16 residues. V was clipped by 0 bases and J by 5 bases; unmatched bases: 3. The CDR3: CASSQESDRGNEKLFF. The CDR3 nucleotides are TGCGCCAGCAGCCAAGAATCGGACAGGGGGAATGAAAAACTGTTTTTT.

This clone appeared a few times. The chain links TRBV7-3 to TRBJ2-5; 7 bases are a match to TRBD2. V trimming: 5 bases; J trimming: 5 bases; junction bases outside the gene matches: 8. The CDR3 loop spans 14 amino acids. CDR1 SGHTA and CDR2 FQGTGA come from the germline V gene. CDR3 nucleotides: TGTGCCAGCAGCCCGACGAGCGGGACGGAGACCCAGTACTTC. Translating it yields CASSPTSGTETQYF.

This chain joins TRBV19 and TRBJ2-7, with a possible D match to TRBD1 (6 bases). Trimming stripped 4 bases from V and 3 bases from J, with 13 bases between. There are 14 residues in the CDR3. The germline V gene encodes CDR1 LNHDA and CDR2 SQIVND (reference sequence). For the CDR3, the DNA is TGTGCCAGTAGTAGCTTCCGGGACAACTACGAGCAGTACTTC. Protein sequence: CASSSFRDNYEQYF.

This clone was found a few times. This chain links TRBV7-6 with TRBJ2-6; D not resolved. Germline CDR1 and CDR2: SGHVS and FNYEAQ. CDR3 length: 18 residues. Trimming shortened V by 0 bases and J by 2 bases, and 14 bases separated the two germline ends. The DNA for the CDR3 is TGTGCCAGCAGCTTAGCGAAAATACTAAGGCCTGGGGCCAACGTCCTGACTTTC. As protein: CASSLAKILRPGANVLTF.

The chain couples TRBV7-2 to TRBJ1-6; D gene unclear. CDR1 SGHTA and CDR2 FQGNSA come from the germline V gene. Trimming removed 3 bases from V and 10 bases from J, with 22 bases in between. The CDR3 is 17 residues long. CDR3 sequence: CASSFGPGPESGSPLHF. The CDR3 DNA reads TGTGCCAGCAGCTTCGGTCCGGGCCCCGAAAGTGGATCACCCCTCCACTTT. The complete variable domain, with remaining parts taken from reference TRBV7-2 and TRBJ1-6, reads GAGVSQSPSNKVTEKGKDVELRCDPISGHTALYWYRQSLGQGLEFLIYFQGNSAPDKSGLPSDRFSAERTGGSVSTLTIQRTQQEDSAVYLCASSFGPGPESGSPLHFGNGTRLTVT.

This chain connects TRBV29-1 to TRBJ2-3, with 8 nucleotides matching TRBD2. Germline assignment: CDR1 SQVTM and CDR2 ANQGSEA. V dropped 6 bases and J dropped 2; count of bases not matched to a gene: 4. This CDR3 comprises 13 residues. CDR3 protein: CSVPGGITDTQYF. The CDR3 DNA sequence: TGCAGCGTCCCGGGGGGGATCACAGATACGCAGTATTTT.

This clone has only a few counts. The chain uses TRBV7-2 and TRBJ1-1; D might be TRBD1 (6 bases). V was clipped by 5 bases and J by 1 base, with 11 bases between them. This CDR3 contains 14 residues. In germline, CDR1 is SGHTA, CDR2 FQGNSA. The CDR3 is CASSIQDRNTEAFF. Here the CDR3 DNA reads TGTGCCAGCAGCATCCAGGACAGGAACACTGAAGCTTTCTTT.

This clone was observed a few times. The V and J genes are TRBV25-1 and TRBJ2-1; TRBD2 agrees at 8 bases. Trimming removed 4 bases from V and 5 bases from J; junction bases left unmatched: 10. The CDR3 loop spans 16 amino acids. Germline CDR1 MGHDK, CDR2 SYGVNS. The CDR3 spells CASSVWDSGANNEQFF. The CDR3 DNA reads TGTGCCAGCAGTGTATGGGATAGCGGGGCTAACAATGAGCAGTTCTTC.

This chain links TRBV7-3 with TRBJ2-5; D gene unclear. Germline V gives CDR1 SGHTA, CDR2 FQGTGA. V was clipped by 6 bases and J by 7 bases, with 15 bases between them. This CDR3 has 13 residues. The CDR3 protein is CASSLMSEGTQYF. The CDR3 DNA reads TGTGCCAGCAGTCTTATGTCCGAAGGGACCCAGTACTTC.

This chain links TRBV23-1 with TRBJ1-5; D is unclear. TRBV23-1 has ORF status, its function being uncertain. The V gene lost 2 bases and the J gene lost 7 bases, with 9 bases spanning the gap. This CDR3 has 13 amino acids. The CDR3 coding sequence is TGCGCCAGCAGTCAACTCAGGAAACAGCCCCAGCATTTT. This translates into CASSQLRKQPQHF.

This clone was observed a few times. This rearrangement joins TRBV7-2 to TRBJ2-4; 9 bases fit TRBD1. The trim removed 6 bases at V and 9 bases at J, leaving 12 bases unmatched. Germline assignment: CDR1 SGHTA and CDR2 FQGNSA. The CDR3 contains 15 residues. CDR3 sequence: CASRPGGTGRGIQYF. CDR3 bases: TGTGCCAGCAGGCCAGGCGGGACAGGGAGGGGCATTCAGTACTTC.

The CDR3 loop reads CASSLSLTGVQETQYF. CDR3 coding DNA: TGTGCCAGCAGCCTAAGCCTGACAGGGGTCCAAGAGACCCAGTACTTC. The chain is built from TRBV7-6 and TRBJ2-5; 8 positions match TRBD1. Germline loops: CDR1 SGHVS, CDR2 FNYEAQ. This CDR3 has 16 residues. With V trimmed by 5 bases and J by 1 base, 9 bases remained unmatched.

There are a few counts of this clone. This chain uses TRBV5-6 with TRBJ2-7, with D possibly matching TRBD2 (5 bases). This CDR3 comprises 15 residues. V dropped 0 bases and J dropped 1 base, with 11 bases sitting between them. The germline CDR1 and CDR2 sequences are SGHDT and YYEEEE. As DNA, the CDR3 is TGTGCCAGCAGCTTGGCATCAAAGCGGTCCTACGAGCAGTACGTC. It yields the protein CASSLASKRSYEQYV.

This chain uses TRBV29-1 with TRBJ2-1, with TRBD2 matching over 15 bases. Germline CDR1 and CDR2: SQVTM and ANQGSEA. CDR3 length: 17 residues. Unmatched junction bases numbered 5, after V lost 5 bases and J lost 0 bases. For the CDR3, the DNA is TGCAGCGTTTGGACTAGCGGGAGGGCCTTCTCCTACAATGAGCAGTTCTTC. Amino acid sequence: CSVWTSGRAFSYNEQFF.

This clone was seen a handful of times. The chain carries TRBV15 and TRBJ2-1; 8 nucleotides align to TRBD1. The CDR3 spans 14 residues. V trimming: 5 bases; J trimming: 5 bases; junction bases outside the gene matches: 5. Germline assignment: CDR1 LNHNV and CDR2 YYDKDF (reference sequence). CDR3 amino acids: CATSRPGQDNEQFF. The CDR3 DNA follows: TGTGCCACCAGCCGTCCGGGACAGGACAATGAGCAGTTCTTC. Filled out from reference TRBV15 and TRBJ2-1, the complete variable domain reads DAMVIQNPRYQVTQFGKPVTLSCSQTLNHNVMYWYQQKSSQAPKLLFHYYDKDFNNEADTPDNFQSRRPNTSFCFLDIRSPGLGDTAMYLCATSRPGQDNEQFFGPGTRLTVL.

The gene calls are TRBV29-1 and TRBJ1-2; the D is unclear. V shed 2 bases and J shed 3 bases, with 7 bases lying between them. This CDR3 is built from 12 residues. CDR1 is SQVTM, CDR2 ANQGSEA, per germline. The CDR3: CSVERRDYGYTF. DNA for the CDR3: TGCAGCGTTGAACGGAGGGACTATGGCTACACCTTC.

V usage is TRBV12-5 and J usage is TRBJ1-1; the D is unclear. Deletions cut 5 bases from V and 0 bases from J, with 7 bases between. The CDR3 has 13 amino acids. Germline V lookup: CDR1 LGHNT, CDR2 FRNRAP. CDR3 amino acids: CASGTQLNTEAFF. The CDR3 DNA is TGTGCTAGTGGTACACAGCTGAACACTGAAGCTTTCTTT.

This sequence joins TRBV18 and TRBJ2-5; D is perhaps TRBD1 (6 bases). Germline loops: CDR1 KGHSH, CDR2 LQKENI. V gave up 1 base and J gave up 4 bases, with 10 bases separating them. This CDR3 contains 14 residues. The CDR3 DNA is TGTGCCAGCTCACCACAACAGGGTCGAGAGACCCAGTACTTC. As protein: CASSPQQGRETQYF.